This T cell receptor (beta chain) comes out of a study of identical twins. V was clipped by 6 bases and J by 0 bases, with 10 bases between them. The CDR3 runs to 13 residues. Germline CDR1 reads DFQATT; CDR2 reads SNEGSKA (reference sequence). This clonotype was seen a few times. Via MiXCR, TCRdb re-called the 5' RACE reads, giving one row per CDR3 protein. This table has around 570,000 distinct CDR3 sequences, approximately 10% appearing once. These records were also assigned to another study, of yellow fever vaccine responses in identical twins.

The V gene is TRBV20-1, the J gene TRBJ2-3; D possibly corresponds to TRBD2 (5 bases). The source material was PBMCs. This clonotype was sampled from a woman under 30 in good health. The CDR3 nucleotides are TGCAGTGCCATGGGAGTTAGCACAGATACGCAGTATTTT. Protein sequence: CSAMGVSTDTQYF.